A single sample is the source of the 25 T cell receptor beta chains below, sequenced in a study of T cells in Graves' hyperthyroidism and ophthalmopathy. The TCR beta CDR3 regions underwent amplification using RNA transcripts as the source. HTBI primers were employed in a first-round RT-PCR of the TCR CDR3. TCRdb recomputed calls from the multiplex PCR reads with MiXCR, one row per CDR3 protein. The sample consists of a few hundred thousand distinct CDR3 sequences, 46% of them appearing once. The sequenced material came from peripheral blood or thyroid tissue (not recorded which). These receptors were obtained from an adult woman with Graves' disease, either hyperthyroidism or ophthalmopathy (not recorded which).

This clonotype was seen a handful of times. The rearrangement joins TRBV2 to TRBJ1-2; 7 nucleotides match TRBD1. The CDR3 has 14 residues. Losses at the gene ends were 7 bases for V and 2 bases for J; bases not matched to a gene: 7. Germline assignment: CDR1 SNHLY and CDR2 FYNNEI. CDR3 sequence (DNA): TGTGCCAGCAATCAACAGGGGCGCAACTATGGCTACACCTTC. It codes for CASNQQGRNYGYTF.

Note on this clonotype: One base away lies a much larger clone, so this may be a sequencing read error. The chain recombines TRBV20-1 with TRBJ1-1, with D possibly matching TRBD1 (5 bases). V dropped 4 bases and J dropped 4 bases, with 16 bases sitting between them. CDR1 DFQATT and CDR2 SNEGSKA come from the germline V gene (reference sequence). The CDR3 runs to 14 residues. DNA for the CDR3: TGCAGTGCTACCCCCCGCCCGGGGGTCACTGAAGCTTTCTTT. This sequence encodes CSATPRPGVTEAFF.

This clonotype was recorded once. V is TRBV10-2 and J is TRBJ2-7; 9 bases line up with TRBD2. Germline CDR1 is WSHSY and CDR2 is SAAADI. The CDR3 contains 14 residues. V was clipped by 7 bases and J by 4 bases; unmatched bases: 8. The DNA of the CDR3 is TGCGCCAGCAAGGGTAGCGGGAGTAGATACGAGCAGTACTTC. It translates to CASKGSGSRYEQYF.

This sequence joins TRBV7-2 and TRBJ1-5; no reliable D call. Trimming cost V 0 bases and J 13 bases, with 7 bases left between them. This CDR3 is built from 11 residues. CDR1 and CDR2 from the germline V gene are SGHTA and FQGNSA. The CDR3 DNA reads as TGTGCCAGCAGCTTAGCGTACGTACAGCATTTT. Protein: CASSLAYVQHF.

This clonotype was observed at least ten times. V gene TRBV7-2 combines with J gene TRBJ2-7, with D possibly matching TRBD2 (5 bases). Trimming shortened V by 3 bases and J by 1 base, and 10 bases separated the two germline ends. The CDR3 length is 14 residues. CDR1 SGHTA and CDR2 FQGNSA come from the germline V gene. The CDR3: CASSFRRTSYEQYF. In DNA form, the CDR3 reads TGTGCCAGCAGCTTTCGTCGGACTTCCTACGAGCAGTACTTC.

The chain uses TRBV7-6 and TRBJ1-1, with unresolved D. V was shortened by 3 bases and J by 8 bases, with 10 bases between the two germline ends. The CDR3 contains 12 residues. The germline V gene encodes CDR1 SGHVS and CDR2 FNYEAQ. CDR3 nucleotide sequence: TGTGCCAGCAGCTTTGGGAGGCCCGAAGCTTTCTTT. Its protein is CASSFGRPEAFF.

This clonotype was recorded at least ten times. This chain connects TRBV11-1 to TRBJ1-1; possible D gene TRBD1, 6 bases. V lost 3 bases and J 4 bases, leaving 15 bases between the germline ends. Germline V gives CDR1 SGHAT, CDR2 FQDESV (reference sequence). The CDR3 totals 15 residues. The CDR3 is CASSFTRGRATEAFF. The CDR3 nucleotides read TGTGCCAGCAGCTTCACCAGGGGTCGGGCCACTGAAGCTTTCTTT.

V usage is TRBV5-1 and J usage is TRBJ2-2; 9 nucleotides align to TRBD2. Germline CDR1 is SGHRS and CDR2 is YFSETQ. Trimming cost V 4 bases and J 7 bases; bases outside gene matches: 5. The CDR3 consists of 14 residues. The CDR3, as DNA: TGCGCCAGCAGCACCGAGACTAGCGGCGGGGAGCTGTTTTTT. Protein: CASSTETSGGELFF.

In its sample, this clonotype was seen many times. V and J are TRBV29-1 and TRBJ1-1, with D perhaps matching TRBD1 (5 bases). The CDR3 contains 13 residues. Germline assignment: CDR1 SQVTM and CDR2 ANQGSEA. V lost 4 bases and J lost 3, with 12 bases in between. Here the CDR3 DNA reads TGCAGCGTTGTTCGGCTAGGGGACACTGAAGCTTTCTTT. Amino acid sequence: CSVVRLGDTEAFF.

This clonotype occurred many times. A much larger clonotype is one base distant, so this may be a read error. The genes are TRBV10-3 and TRBJ1-1, with D maybe TRBD1 (5 bases). The germline V gene encodes CDR1 ENHRY and CDR2 SYGVKD. Between the trimmed V and J ends, which lost 5 bases and 2 bases, there was a span of 9 bases. CDR3 length: 13 amino acids. CDR3 in DNA: TGTGCCATCAGTCAGACAGCTAACACTGAAGCTTTCTTT. It codes for CAISQTANTEAFF.

V and J are TRBV7-2 and TRBJ1-1; 8 nucleotides line up with TRBD1. The CDR3 has 16 amino acids. The ends lost 1 base at V and 8 bases at J; junction bases unmatched: 12. CDR1 and CDR2 (germline): SGHTA, FQGNSA. CDR3 sequence: CASSLGRQGKGAEAFF. The CDR3 DNA follows: TGTGCCAGCAGCTTAGGACGACAGGGGAAGGGGGCGGAAGCTTTCTTT. Filled out from reference TRBV7-2 and TRBJ1-1, the complete variable domain reads GAGVSQSPSNKVTEKGKDVELRCDPISGHTALYWYRQSLGQGLEFLIYFQGNSAPDKSGLPSDRFSAERTGGSVSTLTIQRTQQEDSAVYLCASSLGRQGKGAEAFFGQGTRLTVV.

The rearrangement uses TRBV7-6 and TRBJ2-7; a possible D gene is TRBD2 (5 bases). Germline CDR1 and CDR2: SGHVS and FNYEAQ. Trimming took off 4 bases at V and 7 bases at J, with 17 bases between the two ends. This CDR3 region has 14 residues. CDR3 sequence reads: CASSSREGPLEQYF. The CDR3 DNA reads TGTGCCAGCAGCTCCCGGGAAGGACCGCTAGAGCAGTACTTC.

This clonotype was picked up a small number of times. V usage is TRBV7-8 and J usage is TRBJ1-1; the D is unclear. The CDR3 is 14 residues long. With 1 base removed from V and 11 bases from J, the gap between germline ends came to 17 bases. The germline V gene encodes CDR1 SGHVS and CDR2 FQNEAQ. CDR3 sequence: CASSLGEGAASAFF. The CDR3, as DNA: TGTGCCAGCAGCTTAGGCGAGGGCGCCGCGTCCGCTTTCTTT.

This chain links TRBV10-3 with TRBJ1-2, with a possible D match to TRBD1 (6 bases). Trimming stripped 6 bases from V and 6 bases from J, with 14 bases between. Looked up from germline, CDR1 is ENHRY and CDR2 is SYGVKD. CDR3 size: 13 residues. The chain's CDR3 is CAIRGGVEDGYTF. Written as DNA, the CDR3 is TGTGCCATCAGAGGGGGAGTGGAAGATGGCTACACCTTC.

This clonotype has only a few counts. The chain employs TRBV28 and TRBJ1-5; D remains ambiguous. V shed 2 bases and J shed 5 bases, with 16 bases lying between them. Germline CDR1 reads MDHEN; CDR2 reads SYDVKM. This CDR3 comprises 16 residues. The CDR3 reads CASSLVDGMAHQPQHF. CDR3 nucleotides: TGTGCCAGCAGTTTAGTAGACGGTATGGCGCATCAGCCCCAGCATTTT.

The chain carries TRBV4-2 and TRBJ1-2; tentatively, D is TRBD1 (5 bases). V lost 0 bases to trimming and J lost 8 bases, with 16 bases between them. The CDR3 contains 15 residues. CDR1 is LGHNA and CDR2 is YNFKEQ in the germline V gene. The CDR3 DNA is TGTGCCAGCAGCCAAGATGGCAGGGAAGTGGAGGGCTACACCTTC. Its translation is CASSQDGREVEGYTF.

A word on this clonotype: A read error may be the cause here, since a much bigger clone is one base away. The chain's CDR3 is CASSTGAVYEQYF. In DNA, the CDR3 is TGTGCCAGCAGCACCGGGGCAGTCTACGAGCAGTACTTC. J is TRBJ2-7 and V is TRBV27; perhaps D is TRBD1 or TRBD2 (5 bases each). The CDR3 is made up of 13 amino acids. Germline-derived CDR1 and CDR2 are MNHEY and SMNVEV (reference sequence). Deletions cut 6 bases from V and 3 bases from J, with 12 bases between.

V is TRBV9 and J is TRBJ1-4; 7 nucleotides match TRBD1. Germline CDR1 reads SGDLS; CDR2 reads YYNGEE. CDR3 length: 14 residues. V dropped 0 bases and J dropped 8; count of bases not matched to a gene: 4. CDR3 loop: CASSVETGQEKLFF. As DNA, the CDR3 is TGTGCCAGCAGCGTAGAGACAGGGCAGGAAAAACTGTTTTTT.

This clonotype has a count of ten or more. The chain carries TRBV7-2 and TRBJ1-3; tentative D call: TRBD1 (6 bases). The germline gives CDR1 SGHTA, CDR2 FQGNSA. The CDR3 covers 18 residues. Trimming removed 5 bases at V and 4 bases at J, with 24 bases between. CDR3 nucleotide sequence: TGTGCCAGCAGCCTCAGGGGCCCCGGTCGGACAGAGGGAAACACCATATATTTT. It yields the protein CASSLRGPGRTEGNTIYF.

This clonotype appeared a few times. This sequence may be a read error, since a much larger clone differs from it by one base. V usage is TRBV6-1 and J usage is TRBJ2-2, with 8 bases lining up with TRBD1. The junction had 2 bases not matched to a gene; V was cut back by 4 bases and J by 4 bases. CDR1 is MNHNS, CDR2 SASEGT, per germline. This CDR3 is 14 amino acids long. CDR3 residues: CASSGGTGTGELFF. DNA for the CDR3: TGTGCCAGCAGTGGGGGGACAGGCACCGGGGAGCTGTTTTTT.

The J gene is TRBJ2-1, the V gene TRBV2; TRBD2 aligns across 7 bases. The trim removed 7 bases at V and 6 bases at J, leaving 12 bases unmatched. The CDR3 runs 15 residues. CDR1 and CDR2 from the germline V gene are SNHLY and FYNNEI. The CDR3 loop is CASTELVSGGNEQFF. The CDR3 nucleotides read TGTGCCAGCACCGAGCTGGTCTCGGGGGGCAATGAGCAGTTCTTC.

In this sample, this clonotype turned up many times. The V call is TRBV12-3 or TRBV12-4, the J call TRBJ2-7; D is possibly TRBD1 (5 bases). The CDR3 is made up of 14 amino acids. V was cut by 7 bases and J by 2 bases, with 15 bases left in between. The CDR3 sequence is CASTSDRRPYEQYF. In nucleotides, the CDR3 is TGTGCCAGCACCTCAGACAGAAGGCCCTACGAGCAGTACTTC.

This clonotype was seen a handful of times. V usage is TRBV12-3 or TRBV12-4 and J usage is TRBJ1-2; weak D call: TRBD1 (5 bases). With 2 bases removed from V and 4 bases from J, the gap between germline ends came to 14 bases. The CDR3 is made up of 15 amino acids. This CDR3 is CASSLRSGAAYGYTF. The CDR3 DNA is TGTGCCAGCAGTTTACGTTCTGGGGCTGCCTATGGCTACACCTTC.

This clonotype occurred many times. The chain carries TRBV6-6 and TRBJ2-7; D possibly corresponds to TRBD1 (5 bases). V gave up 8 bases and J gave up 2 bases, with 13 bases separating them. The CDR3 runs to 13 residues. Germline-derived CDR1 and CDR2 are MNHNY and SVGAGI (reference sequence). This CDR3 reads CASVSRVAYEQYF. CDR3 in DNA: TGTGCCAGCGTATCCAGGGTGGCCTACGAGCAGTACTTC.

This clonotype has more than one count but fewer than ten. CDR3 in amino acids: CASSEPGLDLHF. In DNA form, the CDR3 reads TGTGCCAGCAGTGAACCGGGACTCGACCTCCACTTT. This chain links TRBV2 with TRBJ1-6, with D possibly TRBD1 on 5 matching bases. The CDR3 has 12 amino acids. Trimming removed 2 bases at V and 15 bases at J, with 11 bases between. CDR1 is SNHLY, CDR2 FYNNEI, per germline.